This T cell receptor (beta chain) was profiled in a study of blood T cell repertoires in COVID-19. Study-wide background: T cells, B-cell-depleted T cells, or PBMCs provided the cDNA or gDNA that served as material.

In the original workflow: Estimation of nucleated cell counts relied on the amplification of reference gene primers. Sequencing used immunoSEQ multiplex PCR; TCRdb keeps in-frame clones, though not all of them. V and J calls and clone size are those listed in that table; D and trimming were worked out from the DNA. The sample holds approximately 350,000 clones, around 82% seen once. Germline values: CDR1 SGHRS, CDR2 YFSETQ. The CDR3 totals 15 residues. V lost 0 bases and J lost 2, with 9 bases in between. The receptor comes from a man younger than 45 with active or convalescent COVID-19. The chain combines TRBV5-1 with TRBJ1-5; D not certain. Sequencing was done on a sample of peripheral blood. CDR3 sequence reads: CASSLAGVGNQPQHF. Written as DNA, the CDR3 is TGCGCCAGCAGCTTGGCCGGGGTCGGCAATCAGCCCCAGCATTTT. Full variable domain (outside the CDR3, taken from reference TRBV5-1 and TRBJ1-5): KAGVTQTPRYLIKTRGQQVTLSCSPISGHRSVSWYQQTPGQGLQFLFEYFSETQRNKGNFPGRFSGRQFSNSRSEMNVSTLELGDSALYLCASSLAGVGNQPQHFGDGTRLSIL.